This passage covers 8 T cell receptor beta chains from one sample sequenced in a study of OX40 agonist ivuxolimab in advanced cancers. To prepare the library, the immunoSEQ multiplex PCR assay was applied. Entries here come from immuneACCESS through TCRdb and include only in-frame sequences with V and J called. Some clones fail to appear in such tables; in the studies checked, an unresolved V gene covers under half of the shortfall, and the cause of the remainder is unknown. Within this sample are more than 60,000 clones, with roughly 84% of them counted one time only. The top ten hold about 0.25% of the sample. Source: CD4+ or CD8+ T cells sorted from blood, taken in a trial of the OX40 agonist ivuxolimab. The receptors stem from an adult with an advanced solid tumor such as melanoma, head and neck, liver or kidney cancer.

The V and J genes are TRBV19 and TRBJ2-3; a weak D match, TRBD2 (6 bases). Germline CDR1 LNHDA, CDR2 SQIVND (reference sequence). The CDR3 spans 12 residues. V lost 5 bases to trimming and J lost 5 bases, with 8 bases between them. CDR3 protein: CASSWREDTQYF. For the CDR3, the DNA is TGTGCCAGTAGTTGGCGGGAAGATACGCAGTATTTT.

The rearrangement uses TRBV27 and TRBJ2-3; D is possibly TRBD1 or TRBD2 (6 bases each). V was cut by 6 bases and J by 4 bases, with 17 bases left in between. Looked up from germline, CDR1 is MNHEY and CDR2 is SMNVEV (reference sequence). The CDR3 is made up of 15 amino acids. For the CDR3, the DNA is TGTGCCAGCAGGATACAGGGTCCGGGGGCAGATACGCAGTATTTT. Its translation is CASRIQGPGADTQYF.

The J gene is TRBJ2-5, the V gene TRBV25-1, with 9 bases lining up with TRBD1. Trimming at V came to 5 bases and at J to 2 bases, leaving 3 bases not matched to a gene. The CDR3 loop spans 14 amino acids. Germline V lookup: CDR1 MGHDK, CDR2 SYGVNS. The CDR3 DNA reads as TGTGCCAGCAGTCTAGGACAGGGGCAAGAGACCCAGTACTTC. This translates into CASSLGQGQETQYF. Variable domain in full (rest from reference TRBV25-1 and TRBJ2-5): EADIYQTPRYLVIGTGKKITLECSQTMGHDKMYWYQQDPGMELHLIHYSYGVNSTEKGDLSSESTVSRIRTEHFPLTLESARPSHTSQYLCASSLGQGQETQYFGPGTRLLVL.

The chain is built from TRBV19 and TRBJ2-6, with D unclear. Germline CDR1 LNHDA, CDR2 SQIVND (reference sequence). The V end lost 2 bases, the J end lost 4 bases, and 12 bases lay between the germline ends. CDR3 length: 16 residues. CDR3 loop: CASSILWGTGANVLTF. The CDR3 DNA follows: TGTGCCAGTAGTATATTATGGGGAACCGGGGCCAACGTCCTGACTTTC.

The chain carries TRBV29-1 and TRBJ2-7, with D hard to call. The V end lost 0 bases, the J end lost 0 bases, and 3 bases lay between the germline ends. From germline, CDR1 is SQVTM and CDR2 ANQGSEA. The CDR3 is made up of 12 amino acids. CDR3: CSVEDYSYEQYF. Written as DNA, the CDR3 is TGCAGCGTTGAAGACTACTCCTACGAGCAGTACTTC.

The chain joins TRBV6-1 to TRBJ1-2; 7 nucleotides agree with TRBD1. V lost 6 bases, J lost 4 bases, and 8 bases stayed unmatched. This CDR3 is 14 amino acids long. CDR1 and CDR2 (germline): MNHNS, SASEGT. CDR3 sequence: CASSDGQARYGYTF. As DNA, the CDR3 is TGTGCCAGCAGCGACGGACAGGCACGCTATGGCTACACCTTC.

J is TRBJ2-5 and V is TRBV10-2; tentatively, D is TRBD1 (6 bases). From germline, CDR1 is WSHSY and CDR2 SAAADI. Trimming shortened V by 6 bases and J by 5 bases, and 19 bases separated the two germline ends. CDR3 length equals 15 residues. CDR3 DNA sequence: TGCGCCAGCAGGACCCAGCACAGGGAACATGAGACCCAGTACTTC. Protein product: CASRTQHREHETQYF.

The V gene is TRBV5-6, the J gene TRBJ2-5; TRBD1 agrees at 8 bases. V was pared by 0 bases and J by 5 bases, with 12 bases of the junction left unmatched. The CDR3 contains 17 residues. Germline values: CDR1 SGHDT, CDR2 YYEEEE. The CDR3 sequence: CASSLGRQGALMETQYF. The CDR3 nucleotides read TGTGCCAGCAGCTTGGGACGGCAGGGGGCGTTAATGGAGACCCAGTACTTC.